This T cell receptor (beta chain) comes out of a study of monozygotic twins with inflammatory bowel disease. Germline-derived CDR1 and CDR2 are SGDLS and YYNGEE. This CDR3 has 17 residues. There were eight separate reactions per sample in which cDNA was made. Reprocessing the 5' RACE reads, TCRdb reports a single entry for every CDR3 protein and omits DNA. There are more than 300,000 distinct CDR3 sequences in the sample, with around 2.6% held by the top ten. The V and J genes are TRBV9 and TRBJ1-1. What was sequenced was blood. The clonotype comes from a human donor with ulcerative colitis or Crohn's disease, or a healthy co-twin of an affected twin (not recorded which). Here the CDR3 reads CASSHPTGRVMDTEAFF.